Here is one T cell receptor (beta chain) with its context. What it binds is unknown. Repertoires were generated with immunoSEQ multiplex PCR, while TCRdb's copy carries only in-frame clones and drops some. The sample yields around 190,000 clones, about 82% seen once. The data were obtained in a study of cytomegalovirus exposure and HLA in healthy donors. The overall study: The 90 to 150 validation repertoires matched the 650 to 850 first-cohort repertoires in platform, a later analysis reported.

Regarding the study as a whole: It was reported that the classifier diagnosed cytomegalovirus status with high specificity and sensitivity in both the original and validation cohorts.

The CDR3 length is 13 residues. Germline-derived CDR1 and CDR2 are LNHDA and SQIVND (reference sequence). V was trimmed by 5 bases and J by 2 bases, leaving 9 bases between them. The TCR originated in a woman aged 18-29 years in good health and CMV-seronegative. Sequencing used PBMCs. V is TRBV19 and J is TRBJ2-5; tentative D call: TRBD1 (6 bases). CDR3 sequence reads: CASSEGEQETQYF. The DNA for the CDR3 is TGTGCCAGTAGTGAGGGGGAGCAAGAGACCCAGTACTTC.